This note documents a single TCR beta chain sequence. Its matching antigen is unknown. The CDR3 loop spans 15 amino acids. The germline V gene encodes CDR1 SGHRS and CDR2 YFSETQ. The data belong to a study of T cells expressing NK-cell markers. Findings and caveats of the study: The study found dominant NKG2C+ clonotypes at about 1.0-8% of CD8+ T cells in about six donors.

TCRdb reprocessed the 5' RACE reads, with one entry per CDR3 protein and no DNA. This sample contains some 450,000 distinct CDR3 sequences. This receptor was identified in a woman aged 18-69 years in good health. Input material: blood T cells: a sorted CD56 or NKG2C T cell subset, CD4+ or CD8+ T cells, or bulk PBMC T cells (not recorded which). This chain links TRBV5-1 with TRBJ1-5. This chain's CDR3 is CASSRGGSQNQPQHF.